Reported below is one T cell receptor (beta chain). This clone has ten or more counts. Its antigen is unknown. Within one base of it there is no much larger clone, and no base qualities were kept. These data belong to a study of T cell responses to AZD1222 COVID-19 vaccine (dated by TCRdb to about 2021). Concerning the study at large: TCR sequencing covered roughly 230 trial participants: 200 to 210 given two doses of AZD1222 and around 25 given two doses of MenACWY control vaccine. Trial participants were enrolled by age into 18-55, 56-69 and 70-plus year subgroups, with about 150, 27 and 61 TCR-sequenced participants respectively.

In light of the paper, this sample's time point label describes: about 28 days (+/-7) after the second vaccine dose. The intended sense of this specimen's treatment or condition label: meningococcal conjugate vaccine given as trial control. Vaccinee samples came from UK trials COV001 and COV002, including a single-blind randomized controlled phase 2/3 trial of AZD1222 (ChAdOx1 nCoV-19) in healthy adults. Trial participant PBMC samples were collected at day 0 and day 28 after the second dose for TCRbeta chain sequencing. The CDR3 regions of human TCRbeta chains were subjected to immunosequencing. The study's processing was this. TCRs in the repertoires were matched against a reference library of SARS-CoV-2-specific TCRs that had been generated with the MIRA antigen-specificity platform. Breadth was defined as the fraction of unique TCRs that were SARS-CoV-2-associated. Depth was defined as the fraction of total T cells that were SARS-CoV-2-associated. Each spike-specific TCR was assigned to its reactive spike region and to a CD4 or CD8 class using the MIRA data. Log10-transformed breadth and depth values were compared by one-way ANOVA with Sidak's multiple comparisons tests. Not all clones reach the TCRdb copy of this immuneACCESS table, which keeps in-frame sequences only. Checked studies attribute under half of the gap to unresolved V genes and leave the rest unexplained. Clone size and the V and J calls come from that table; the DNA yielded D and trimming. A total of some 170,000 clones appear in this sample, over 80% of them only once. The biggest ten clones account for around 4.5% of the sample.

What the work shows at the level of the full study, not this receptor alone: Most participants were white British and females outnumbered males, and the authors suggested that clonal diversity may have been underestimated. Because no day 14 peak-response samples were available, repertoires were characterized only after the peak T cell response. In the small 56-69-year group, the increase in depth fell short of significance, most likely because of low power. The vaccine-associated CD4 TCRs covered the entire spike protein, and the dominant responses fell in regions 160-218 and 743-854. Conclusions about previously exposed vaccinees are limited, since just a handful of AZD1222 recipients were seropositive for SARS-CoV-2 at baseline. A significant rise in spike-specific TCR breadth and depth was observed after two AZD1222 doses relative to day 0 and relative to MenACWY recipients. Nearly half of unique spike-specific TCRs reportedly recognized epitopes outside regions mutated in the B.1.351 and B.1.1.7 variants.

According to the germline V gene (reference sequence), CDR1 reads SEHNR and CDR2 reads FQNEAQ. The germline V end is reduced by 5 bases and the J end by 1 base; junction bases left unmatched: 8. The CDR3 runs 15 amino acids, cysteine and phenylalanine included. Kept here is only the CDR3 DNA, which spans 45 bases and is read in frame from base 1. The sequence is built from TRBV7-9 and TRBJ2-7; 7 central bases correspond to TRBD1. The sequenced sample was peripheral blood, obtained 28 days after the second dose of the MenACWY control vaccine. The TCR sequence derives from an adult who received the MenACWY meningococcal vaccine as a control. Here is the DNA: TGTGCCAGCAGCCCCGACAGGGTCAATTCCTACGAGCAGTACTTC. This gives the protein CASSPDRVNSYEQYF.